The T cell receptor (beta chain) under discussion was sequenced for a study of blood T cells in healthy people across ages. Study findings and constraints: Age brought a roughly linear fall in TCR beta diversity measured per million T cells.

This clonotype has at least ten counts. The antigen remains unidentified. Germline V CDR1 and CDR2: SGDLS, YYNGEE. The junction had 6 bases not matched to a gene; V was cut back by 4 bases and J by 5 bases. This CDR3 spans 14 amino acids. The authors isolated at least 6.5 million PBMCs per sample. It was with a sample-barcoded 5' primer and a J-beta primer mix that a second PCR of roughly 7 to 12 cycles was run. Each CDR3 protein gets one entry after TCRdb re-called the 5' RACE reads with MiXCR. The table includes under 1,000,000 distinct CDR3 sequences, 35% to 50% detected once. The chain uses TRBV9 and TRBJ2-1, with 7 nucleotides matching TRBD2. The TCR was taken from a man aged 80 or over in good health. The specimen was blood. The CDR3 is CASSSRTRDNEQFF. CDR3 bases: TGTGCCAGCAGCTCGCGGACTAGGGACAATGAGCAGTTCTTC.